These 29 T cell receptor beta chains came from one sample sequenced in a study of T cell repertoires in cytomegalovirus infection (dated by TCRdb to about 2019). No antigen has been assigned to these receptors. Sequencing relied on an Illumina HiSeq 1500. The public reads were reprocessed in TCRdb via fastp at Q25 and MiXCR, keeping in-frame beta chains. Rows matching on CDR3 protein sequence are summarized as one entry with the most common DNA and genes. In this sample the table shows approximately 130,000 distinct CDR3 sequences, 20% to 30% of which occur a single time. 30% to 35% of the sample is held by the ten biggest clonotypes. Sequenced: PBMCs, sequenced either directly or after in vitro stimulation (not recorded which). All receptors come from a human donor in good health (CMV status not recorded). Some clones in this sample may be carry-over from other donors' samples.

This clonotype was counted only a few times. The gene calls are TRBV24-1 and TRBJ2-1, with 11 bases lining up with TRBD2. This CDR3 spans 19 amino acids. The J segment lost 8 bases and the V segment lost 4 bases, leaving 18 bases of the junction unmatched. The germline CDR1 and CDR2 sequences are KGHDR and SFDVKD. DNA of the CDR3: TGTGCCACCAGTGACCCAGCCATACCGACTAGCGGGGAGCGGCATGAGCAGTTCTTC. Amino acid sequence: CATSDPAIPTSGERHEQFF.

J is TRBJ1-1 and V is TRBV27, with a tentative D call TRBD1 (5 bases). Germline CDR1 and CDR2: MNHEY and SMNVEV (reference sequence). The CDR3 loop spans 14 amino acids. V shed 3 bases and J shed 10 bases, with 18 bases lying between them. The DNA for the CDR3 is TGTGCCAGCAGTTTGTCAGGTGGTGGGGGGGGAGCTTTCTTT. It yields the protein CASSLSGGGGGAFF.

J is TRBJ2-1 and V is TRBV2; D might be TRBD2 (6 bases). The CDR3 runs to 15 residues. Germline loops: CDR1 SNHLY, CDR2 FYNNEI. With 5 bases removed from V and 6 bases from J, the gap between germline ends came to 17 bases. CDR3 DNA sequence: TGTGCCAGCAGTCAGACCTACCTGACTAGCAATGAGCAGTTCTTC. Amino acids: CASSQTYLTSNEQFF.

The chain employs TRBV19 and TRBJ2-1; D gene uncertain. The CDR3 covers 13 residues. From germline, CDR1 is LNHDA and CDR2 SQIVND (reference sequence). V was shortened by 3 bases and J by 4 bases, with 7 bases between the two germline ends. The CDR3 is CASSIGRYNEQFF. The CDR3, as DNA: TGTGCCAGTAGTATTGGGCGTTACAATGAGCAGTTCTTC. Looking up the rest from reference TRBV19 and TRBJ2-1 gives the full variable domain: DGGITQSPKYLFRKEGQNVTLSCEQNLNHDAMYWYRQDPGQGLRLIYYSQIVNDFQKGDIAEGYSVSREKKESFPLTVTSAQKNPTAFYLCASSIGRYNEQFFGPGTRLTVL.

A few counts support this clonotype. The chain joins TRBV2 to TRBJ1-1; 7 nucleotides line up with TRBD1. Germline trimming cut 6 bases from V and 6 bases from J; bases unmatched to any gene: 10. Per the germline V gene, CDR1 is SNHLY and CDR2 is FYNNEI. CDR3 length equals 14 residues. DNA for the CDR3: TGTGCCAGCAGGAGGACAGGCGGGGACTCTGAAGCTTTCTTT. Its protein product is CASRRTGGDSEAFF.

This clonotype was seen more than once but under ten times. The chain is built from TRBV15 and TRBJ1-1; D unclear. The CDR3 is 14 amino acids. Germline V gene sequence: CDR1 LNHNV, CDR2 YYDKDF (reference sequence). Trimming took off 0 bases at V and 0 bases at J, with 5 bases between the two ends. CDR3 DNA sequence: TGTGCCACCAGCAGAGATCTCGTGAACACTGAAGCTTTCTTT. Translated, it gives CATSRDLVNTEAFF.

V usage is TRBV5-1 and J usage is TRBJ2-1; 10 nucleotides agree with TRBD2. The V and J ends lost 4 bases and 10 bases, in that order; junction bases with no gene match: 17. The length of the CDR3 is 17 residues. Germline V gene sequence: CDR1 SGHRS, CDR2 YFSETQ. DNA of the CDR3: TGCGCCAGCAGCAAACTCCCCTCTAGCGGGAGTGGATGGGAGCAGTTCTTC. It codes for CASSKLPSSGSGWEQFF.

This clonotype was seen a handful of times. The CDR3, as DNA: TGCAGTGCTAGAGCCCGGGGGTTCCAAGAGACCCAGTACTTC. Translating it yields CSARARGFQETQYF. The chain joins TRBV20-1 to TRBJ2-5; a possible D gene is TRBD2 (6 bases). CDR1 and CDR2 (germline): DFQATT, SNEGSKA (reference sequence). This CDR3 region has 14 residues. V shed 1 base and J shed 1 base, with 10 bases lying between them.

This chain joins TRBV19 and TRBJ1-1, with D unresolved. Germline loops: CDR1 LNHDA, CDR2 SQIVND (reference sequence). The CDR3 loop spans 14 amino acids. The germline V and J ends were trimmed by 6 bases and 0 bases, with 11 bases remaining between them. CDR3 coding DNA: TGTGCCAGTAGCTCTGTCGGAATGAACACTGAAGCTTTCTTT. Protein product: CASSSVGMNTEAFF.

This clonotype was recorded a few times. The V and J genes are TRBV2 and TRBJ2-2; 7 nucleotides match TRBD1. CDR1 is SNHLY and CDR2 is FYNNEI in the germline V gene. The V segment lost 7 bases and the J segment 6 bases; nucleotides outside the gene matches: 5. This CDR3 is built from 13 residues. The chain's CDR3 is CASNRGPSGELFF. The CDR3 nucleotides read TGTGCCAGCAACAGGGGTCCTTCCGGGGAGCTGTTTTTT.

This rearrangement joins TRBV7-9 to TRBJ2-7; D gene unclear. The CDR3 sequence is 14 residues long. Trimming removed 2 bases at V and 2 bases at J, with 10 bases between. The germline V gene encodes CDR1 SEHNR and CDR2 FQNEAQ (reference sequence). The CDR3 bases are TGTGCCAGCAGCTTAATGACCCTCCCCTACGAGCAGTACTTC. This sequence encodes CASSLMTLPYEQYF.

This rearrangement joins TRBV12-3 or TRBV12-4 to TRBJ1-4, with 7 positions matching TRBD1. The CDR3 covers 14 residues. V dropped 8 bases and J dropped 8; count of bases not matched to a gene: 11. The CDR3 DNA reads TGTGCCAGCGTCGACCGACAGGGTGGAGAAAAACTGTTTTTT. Its protein product is CASVDRQGGEKLFF.

This clonotype was recorded a few times. The genes are TRBV28 and TRBJ2-1; 8 bases fit TRBD2. Unmatched junction bases numbered 9, after V lost 3 bases and J lost 2 bases. CDR3 length: 17 amino acids. Germline CDR1 reads MDHEN; CDR2 reads SYDVKM. Here the CDR3 reads CASSLSGGGAAYNEQFF. CDR3 coding DNA: TGTGCCAGCAGTTTGTCCGGGGGGGGAGCGGCCTACAATGAGCAGTTCTTC. Full variable domain (outside the CDR3, taken from reference TRBV28 and TRBJ2-1): DVKVTQSSRYLVKRTGEKVFLECVQDMDHENMFWYRQDPGLGLRLIYFSYDVKMKEKGDIPEGYSVSREKKERFSLILESASTNQTSMYLCASSLSGGGAAYNEQFFGPGTRLTVL.

This clonotype was found a few times. This chain uses TRBV18 with TRBJ1-3; D ambiguous. CDR1 is KGHSH and CDR2 is LQKENI in the germline V gene. V was cut by 6 bases and J by 0 bases, with 9 bases left in between. The CDR3 is 14 residues long. Written as DNA, the CDR3 is TGTGCCAGCTCGTCGAGAAACTCTGGAAACACCATATATTTT. This encodes CASSSRNSGNTIYF.

This clonotype was counted ten times or more. V and J are TRBV7-2 and TRBJ2-7; D is perhaps TRBD1 or TRBD2 (5 bases each). CDR1 and CDR2 from the germline V gene are SGHTA and FQGNSA. V shed 0 bases and J shed 0 bases, with 6 bases lying between them. The CDR3 totals 14 residues. CDR3 nucleotide sequence: TGTGCCAGCAGCTTAGCCGGGACCTCCTACGAGCAGTACTTC. It codes for CASSLAGTSYEQYF.

CDR3: CASKTARPGQYF. The CDR3, as DNA: TGTGCCAGCAAGACCGCCCGGCCCGGGCAGTACTTC. The gene calls are TRBV28 and TRBJ2-7; D remains unclear. The V gene's germline CDR1 is MDHEN and CDR2 SYDVKM. V dropped 7 bases and J dropped 9 bases, with 16 bases sitting between them. This CDR3 comprises 12 residues.

This clonotype appeared a few times. V and J are TRBV4-1 and TRBJ1-1, with D possibly TRBD1 on 6 matching bases. The V end lost 2 bases, the J end lost 6 bases, and 10 bases lay between the germline ends. Germline assignment: CDR1 MGHRA and CDR2 YSYEKL. This CDR3 comprises 13 residues. The CDR3 nucleotides are TGCGCCAGCAGCCAAATGGGACATCCTGAAGCTTTCTTT. It encodes CASSQMGHPEAFF.

This clonotype was detected many times. This sequence joins TRBV7-8 and TRBJ1-1; 7 nucleotides line up with TRBD1. Losses at the gene ends were 5 bases for V and 0 bases for J; bases not matched to a gene: 9. The CDR3 runs 16 residues. The germline V gene has CDR1 SGHVS and CDR2 FQNEAQ. The CDR3 here is CASSRTPTGLNTEAFF. CDR3 DNA sequence: TGTGCCAGCAGCCGAACCCCGACAGGGTTGAACACTGAAGCTTTCTTT.

This clonotype was observed at least ten times. The chain is built from TRBV7-2 and TRBJ1-1; maybe TRBD1 (5 bases). The CDR3 is 15 residues long. The V end lost 5 bases, the J end lost 0 bases, and 13 bases lay between the germline ends. Germline CDR1 is SGHTA and CDR2 is FQGNSA. CDR3 residues: CASSPRVGLNTEAFF. The CDR3 DNA sequence: TGTGCCAGCAGCCCAAGGGTGGGACTGAACACTGAAGCTTTCTTT.

This clonotype was detected only a few times. The chain combines TRBV19 with TRBJ2-7; 9 bases agree with TRBD2. The V segment lost 3 bases and the J segment 5 bases; nucleotides outside the gene matches: 5. CDR1 LNHDA and CDR2 SQIVND come from the germline V gene (reference sequence). The CDR3 totals 14 residues. The DNA for the CDR3 is TGTGCCAGTAGTATGGGGGGACTAGCCGACGAGCAGTACGTC. It specifies CASSMGGLADEQYV.

This clonotype was picked up many times. CDR3 sequence reads: CASSYSGETQYF. The CDR3 DNA reads TGTGCCAGCAGTTACTCGGGAGAGACCCAGTACTTC. The chain employs TRBV6-2 or TRBV6-3 and TRBJ2-5; no firm D call. V was pared by 0 bases and J by 4 bases, with 3 bases between. In germline, CDR1 is MNHEY, CDR2 SVGEGT. The CDR3 is 12 residues long.

The rearrangement links TRBV2 to TRBJ1-6, with D unresolved. Trimming pared 7 bases from V and 5 bases from J, leaving 12 bases between. Germline V CDR1 and CDR2: SNHLY, FYNNEI. The CDR3 covers 14 residues. The CDR3 region has the DNA TGTGCCAGCAACACTGACGCGGATAATTCACCCCTCCACTTT. Translated: CASNTDADNSPLHF.

This clonotype has a count of ten or more. This chain connects TRBV6-1 to TRBJ1-1, with no clear D. V was pared by 7 bases and J by 5 bases, with 5 bases between. Germline loops: CDR1 MNHNS, CDR2 SASEGT. This CDR3 is 10 amino acids long. The CDR3, as DNA: TGTGCCAGCATGCCAACTGAAGCTTTCTTT. It encodes CASMPTEAFF.

The V call is TRBV6-2 or TRBV6-3, the J call TRBJ2-7; weak D call: TRBD2 (5 bases). CDR1 MNHEY and CDR2 SVGEGT come from the germline V gene. CDR3 length: 14 amino acids. V gave up 7 bases and J gave up 7 bases, with 20 bases separating them. CDR3: CASNLGDSRREQYF. DNA for the CDR3: TGTGCCAGCAATCTGGGAGACTCCAGAAGGGAGCAGTACTTC.

This clonotype showed up just a few times. The CDR3 reads CASSPTGTLDTQYF. CDR3 nucleotides: TGTGCCAGCAGCCCTACAGGGACCCTGGATACGCAGTATTTT. The gene calls are TRBV12-3 or TRBV12-4 and TRBJ2-3; D may be TRBD1 (6 bases). Deletions cut 6 bases from V and 6 bases from J, with 16 bases between. The CDR3 length is 14 residues.

The chain employs TRBV6-2 or TRBV6-3 and TRBJ2-3; no reliable D call. Germline-derived CDR1 and CDR2 are MNHEY and SVGEGT. V was clipped by 2 bases and J by 7 bases, with 10 bases between them. This CDR3 has 13 residues. CDR3 protein: CASSYEQIYTQYF. The CDR3 DNA reads as TGTGCCAGCAGTTACGAACAGATTTATACGCAGTATTTT.

This chain uses TRBV5-4 with TRBJ2-7; the D gene is possibly TRBD2 (6 bases). Trimming removed 3 bases at V and 0 bases at J, with 10 bases between. Germline V lookup: CDR1 SGHNT, CDR2 YYREEE (reference sequence). The CDR3 has 14 residues. CDR3 sequence reads: CASSSRGTSYEQYF. CDR3 nucleotide sequence: TGTGCCAGCAGCTCCCGCGGGACCTCCTACGAGCAGTACTTC.

V and J are TRBV7-8 and TRBJ1-1; D gene uncertain. The CDR3 covers 12 residues. V was shortened by 3 bases and J by 3 bases, with 5 bases between the two germline ends. The germline CDR1 and CDR2 sequences are SGHVS and FQNEAQ. The CDR3 loop reads CASSLSDTEAFF. The CDR3 nucleotides read TGTGCCAGCAGCTTGTCGGACACTGAAGCTTTCTTT.

This clonotype has more than one count but fewer than ten. The genes are TRBV5-4 and TRBJ1-1; no clear D. CDR3 length equals 15 residues. Trimming removed 0 bases at V and 0 bases at J, with 9 bases between. The V gene's germline CDR1 is SGHNT and CDR2 YYREEE (reference sequence). This CDR3 is CASSLVRGMNTEAFF. DNA for the CDR3: TGTGCCAGCAGCTTGGTTCGGGGAATGAACACTGAAGCTTTCTTT.